The entry below gives a single TCR beta chain sequence along with its context. The CDR3 is 13 amino acids. CDR1 DFQATT and CDR2 SNEGSKA come from the germline V gene (reference sequence). With 4 bases clipped from V and 5 bases from J, the junction kept 7 bases outside the gene matches. These data belong to a study of Graves' ophthalmopathy and Graves' hyperthyroidism. The TCR beta CDR3 regions underwent amplification from RNA transcripts. HTBI primers served in a first-round RT-PCR, which a second-round multiplex PCR followed. TCRdb re-called the multiplex PCR reads with MiXCR, one entry per CDR3 protein. The repertoire includes about 400,000 distinct CDR3 sequences, about a sixth of them detected once, and around 1.5% sits in the top ten.

The V call is TRBV20-1, the J call TRBJ2-7, with 8 bases aligning to TRBD1. Sequencing input: peripheral blood. This receptor was identified in a woman aged 18-30 years with Graves' ophthalmopathy. The CDR3 is CSAKEGQAHEQYF. CDR3 in DNA: TGCAGTGCTAAAGAGGGACAGGCTCACGAGCAGTACTTC.